These 31 T cell receptor beta chains were sequenced from one sample in a study of cytotoxic CD8 clonotypes in ibrutinib-treated CLL. Here immunoSEQ multiplex PCR was the method, and the copy in TCRdb shows in-frame clones only, minus some. The sample contains 14,000 or so clones, about 64% of which appear only once. The source was PBMCs, collected before ibrutinib treatment. These receptors all come from a human donor with chronic lymphocytic leukemia.

The chain has TRBV11-2 and TRBJ1-5; D remains unclear. The CDR3 spans 15 residues. The germline gives CDR1 SGHAT, CDR2 FQNNGV. Between the trimmed V and J ends, which lost 5 bases and 5 bases, there was a span of 16 bases. CDR3 DNA: TGTGCCAGCAGCCCCGGACGGAGGAGTTATCAGCCCCAGCATTTT. Residues: CASSPGRRSYQPQHF. Looking up the rest from reference TRBV11-2 and TRBJ1-5 gives the full variable domain: EAGVAQSPRYKIIEKRQSVAFWCNPISGHATLYWYQQILGQGPKLLIQFQNNGVVDDSQLPKDRFSAERLKGVDSTLKIQPAKLEDSAVYLCASSPGRRSYQPQHFGDGTRLSIL.

The chain links TRBV5-1 to TRBJ1-1, with 10 bases lining up with TRBD1. This CDR3 contains 16 residues. J lost 3 bases, V lost 1 base, and 6 bases had no gene match. CDR1 is SGHRS and CDR2 is YFSETQ in the germline V gene. The CDR3 spells CASSLWGGTGDTEAFF. In DNA form, the CDR3 reads TGCGCCAGCAGCTTGTGGGGAGGGACAGGGGACACTGAAGCTTTCTTT.

The chain employs TRBV5-6 and TRBJ2-7; the D is unclear. This CDR3 comprises 11 residues. Germline CDR1 SGHDT, CDR2 YYEEEE. The V end lost 2 bases, the J end lost 6 bases, and 6 bases lay between the germline ends. CDR3 region: CASSFAAEQYF. CDR3 DNA: TGTGCCAGCAGCTTTGCGGCCGAGCAGTACTTC.

CDR3 DNA: TGTGCCAGCTCACCGCGGGGTAACTCCTACAATGAGCAGTTCTTC. Translation gives CASSPRGNSYNEQFF. The V and J genes are TRBV18 and TRBJ2-1, with D tentatively TRBD2 (6 bases). V was cut by 3 bases and J by 0 bases, with 9 bases left in between. The CDR3 runs to 15 residues. Germline CDR1 reads KGHSH; CDR2 reads LQKENI.

This rearrangement joins TRBV27 to TRBJ2-1; D call uncertain. The CDR3 covers 14 residues. V shed 5 bases and J shed 1 base, with 9 bases lying between them. Germline V gene data show CDR1 as MNHEY and CDR2 as SMNVEV (reference sequence). CDR3 amino acids: CASSLDSSYNEQFF. The CDR3 coding sequence is TGTGCCAGCAGTCTAGACTCATCCTACAATGAGCAGTTCTTC.

The gene calls are TRBV10-1 and TRBJ1-6; a weak D match, TRBD1 (5 bases). Germline CDR1 WNHNN, CDR2 SYGVQD (reference sequence). The CDR3 loop spans 18 amino acids. Trimming cost V 7 bases and J 0 bases, with 19 bases left between them. CDR3 nucleotides: TGCGCCAGCACCCGGCCGCTAGGGGAAAGCTCCTATAATTCACCCCTCCACTTT. Translation: CASTRPLGESSYNSPLHF.

This clone has a handful of counts. The chain carries TRBV5-4 and TRBJ2-7; D is ambiguous. Germline V lookup: CDR1 SGHNT, CDR2 YYREEE (reference sequence). Trimming shortened V by 2 bases and J by 0 bases, and 6 bases separated the two germline ends. This CDR3 has 13 amino acids. DNA of the CDR3: TGTGCCAGCAGCTTCGACATCTCCTACGAGCAGTACTTC. Translation: CASSFDISYEQYF.

This clone was seen a few times. V and J are TRBV11-2 and TRBJ2-7; D gene ambiguous. CDR1 and CDR2 (germline): SGHAT, FQNNGV. This CDR3 has 17 amino acids. The germline V and J ends were trimmed by 4 bases and 7 bases, with 26 bases remaining between them. The CDR3 here is CASSSTLRTEPITEQYF. The DNA of the CDR3 is TGTGCCAGCAGCTCAACACTTAGGACCGAACCCATTACGGAGCAGTACTTC.

This clone appeared a few times. The rearrangement joins TRBV29-1 to TRBJ2-1; tentatively, D is TRBD1 (5 bases). V was pared by 3 bases and J by 8 bases, with 11 bases between. The CDR3 has 12 residues. Per germline, CDR1 SQVTM and CDR2 ANQGSEA. The CDR3 is CSVDGWGDEQFF. Here the CDR3 DNA reads TGCAGCGTTGACGGATGGGGCGATGAGCAGTTCTTC.

This clone has just a few counts. This sequence joins TRBV19 and TRBJ1-1; 7 nucleotides align to TRBD1. Per the germline V gene, CDR1 is LNHDA and CDR2 is SQIVND (reference sequence). The CDR3 contains 14 residues. V trimming: 6 bases; J trimming: 1 base; junction bases outside the gene matches: 5. CDR3 DNA: TGTGCCAGTAGGAGGGGGCTTGAGAACACTGAAGCTTTCTTT. Amino acid sequence: CASRRGLENTEAFF.

CDR3 coding DNA: TGCGCCAGCAGCTTGCCCGGGACAGGGAAAGAGACCCAGTACTTC. This gives the protein CASSLPGTGKETQYF. The chain uses TRBV5-1 and TRBJ2-5, with 9 nucleotides matching TRBD1. The V segment lost 1 base and the J segment 3 bases; nucleotides outside the gene matches: 4. This CDR3 is built from 15 residues. Germline CDR1 is SGHRS and CDR2 is YFSETQ.

In nucleotides, the CDR3 is TGTGCCAGCAGTGAATTCCCGGACAGGGCCGAGCAGTACTTC. Translation gives CASSEFPDRAEQYF. The chain recombines TRBV25-1 with TRBJ2-7, with 8 nucleotides matching TRBD1. Germline loops: CDR1 MGHDK, CDR2 SYGVNS. Trimming took 1 base from V and 6 from J; bases not matched to a gene: 5. The CDR3 is made up of 14 amino acids.

The chain joins TRBV29-1 to TRBJ2-3; D possibly matches TRBD1 or TRBD2 (6 bases each). The germline CDR1 and CDR2 sequences are SQVTM and ANQGSEA. The V gene lost 5 bases and the J gene lost 1 base, with 10 bases spanning the gap. The CDR3 consists of 13 residues. Here the CDR3 reads CSVSGGGTDTQYF. The CDR3 bases are TGCAGCGTTTCCGGGGGCGGCACAGATACGCAGTATTTT.

The V gene is TRBV7-9, the J gene TRBJ2-7; D remains unclear. The V end was cut by 5 bases, the J end by 2 bases, with 10 bases between. CDR3 size: 13 residues. CDR1 and CDR2 (germline): SEHNR, FQNEAQ (reference sequence). CDR3 in DNA: TGTGCCAGCAGCAAGGCGAGGCCCTACGAGCAGTACTTC. This sequence encodes CASSKARPYEQYF.

The J gene is TRBJ2-3, the V gene TRBV19, with 8 bases aligning to TRBD1. V trimming: 5 bases; J trimming: 5 bases; junction bases outside the gene matches: 15. CDR1 is LNHDA, CDR2 SQIVND, per germline (reference sequence). This CDR3 region has 17 residues. The CDR3 reads CASSLWTGSSFGDTQYF. The DNA for the CDR3 is TGTGCCAGTAGTCTTTGGACAGGGAGTAGTTTTGGAGATACGCAGTATTTT.

J is TRBJ2-3 and V is TRBV7-9; D perhaps matches TRBD1 (7 bases). The V and J ends lost 5 bases and 6 bases respectively, with 18 bases between them. CDR1 and CDR2 (germline): SEHNR, FQNEAQ (reference sequence). The CDR3 is made up of 15 amino acids. The CDR3 is CASSPGGGQADTQYF. The DNA of the CDR3 is TGTGCCAGCAGCCCTGGAGGGGGCCAGGCGGATACGCAGTATTTT.

The rearrangement links TRBV2 to TRBJ2-1; 14 bases agree with TRBD2. The length of the CDR3 is 15 residues. Germline trimming cut 4 bases from V and 7 bases from J; bases unmatched to any gene: 3. Germline CDR1 and CDR2: SNHLY and FYNNEI. For the CDR3, the DNA is TGTGCCAGCAGTGTCGGGACTAGCGGGGGTAATGAGCAGTTCTTC. Its protein is CASSVGTSGGNEQFF.

CDR3 DNA: TGTGCCAGCAGCCAGGGACTAGCGGGGGGGGTCTACAATGAGCAGTTCTTC. Residues: CASSQGLAGGVYNEQFF. This rearrangement joins TRBV7-8 to TRBJ2-1, with 16 nucleotides matching TRBD2. This CDR3 has 17 residues. Germline loops: CDR1 SGHVS, CDR2 FQNEAQ. V lost 5 bases, J lost 3 bases, and 4 bases stayed unmatched.

This chain uses TRBV7-9 with TRBJ1-3, with 7 nucleotides matching TRBD1. From germline, CDR1 is SEHNR and CDR2 FQNEAQ (reference sequence). CDR3 length: 13 residues. Trimming took 6 bases from V and 4 from J; bases not matched to a gene: 3. CDR3 sequence (DNA): TGTGCCAGCAGATCAGGGGGAGGAAACACCATATATTTT. Translated: CASRSGGGNTIYF.

CDR3 nucleotide sequence: TGTGCCAGCATAGCCTCGGACTATGGCTACACCTTC. Protein product: CASIASDYGYTF. This chain uses TRBV2 with TRBJ1-2; D is unresolved. CDR1 and CDR2 from the germline V gene are SNHLY and FYNNEI. This CDR3 is 12 amino acids long. Trimming removed 7 bases at V and 3 bases at J, with 9 bases between.

The V and J genes are TRBV11-3 and TRBJ2-2; D is perhaps TRBD1 (8 bases). The V and J ends lost 5 bases and 4 bases respectively, with 17 bases between them. Germline loops: CDR1 SGHNT, CDR2 YENEEA. This CDR3 has 16 residues. In DNA, the CDR3 is TGTGCCAGCAGCCAACAGGGGGGGCCTTCCACCGGGGAGCTGTTTTTT. It yields the protein CASSQQGGPSTGELFF.

The rearrangement links TRBV7-8 to TRBJ1-3; no firm D call. CDR3 size: 15 residues. CDR1 and CDR2 from the germline V gene are SGHVS and FQNEAQ. Between the trimmed V and J ends, which lost 5 bases and 0 bases, there was a span of 11 bases. In nucleotides, the CDR3 is TGTGCCAGCAGCCGCACAGCTCTCTCTGGAAACACCATATATTTT. Translating gives CASSRTALSGNTIYF.

There are a few counts of this clone. V and J are TRBV7-6 and TRBJ2-7; D not resolved. Per germline, CDR1 SGHVS and CDR2 FNYEAQ. Trimming removed 3 bases from V and 3 bases from J, with 9 bases in between. This CDR3 comprises 13 residues. The CDR3: CASSFNTLYEQYF. As DNA, the CDR3 is TGTGCCAGCAGCTTCAACACGCTCTACGAGCAGTACTTC.

V is TRBV4-1 and J is TRBJ2-4, with D perhaps given as TRBD1 or TRBD2 (5 bases each). V lost 0 bases and J lost 8, with 20 bases in between. The CDR3 covers 17 residues. Per germline, CDR1 MGHRA and CDR2 YSYEKL. CDR3 nucleotide sequence: TGCGCCAGCAGCCAAGATCGGGACGGCCCCTTAGTGGACATTCAGTACTTC. Its protein is CASSQDRDGPLVDIQYF.

This chain connects TRBV11-3 to TRBJ2-1; D ambiguous. The CDR3 is made up of 13 amino acids. The ends were cut back, 1 base at V and 7 bases at J, with 8 bases in the middle. In germline, CDR1 is SGHNT, CDR2 YENEEA. DNA for the CDR3: TGTGCCAGCAGCTTAGGATCGCAGAATGAGCAGTTCTTC. It specifies CASSLGSQNEQFF. Using reference TRBV11-3 and TRBJ2-1 for the parts outside the CDR3, the full variable domain is EAGVVQSPRYKIIEKKQPVAFWCNPISGHNTLYWYLQNLGQGPELLIRYENEEAVDDSQLPKDRFSAERLKGVDSTLKIQPAELGDSAVYLCASSLGSQNEQFFGPGTRLTVL.

This clone has more than one count but fewer than ten. The gene calls are TRBV7-9 and TRBJ2-7; TRBD1 agrees at 7 bases. Trimming cost V 3 bases and J 3 bases; bases outside gene matches: 8. Germline CDR1 and CDR2: SEHNR and FQNEAQ (reference sequence). This CDR3 contains 15 residues. The DNA for the CDR3 is TGTGCCAGCAGCTTCCCCCCAGGGGGAGACTACGAGCAGTACTTC. This translates into CASSFPPGGDYEQYF.

This clone occurred a few times. The rearrangement joins TRBV29-1 to TRBJ2-7, with a tentative D call TRBD2 (5 bases). V dropped 4 bases and J dropped 1 base, with 8 bases sitting between them. The germline CDR1 and CDR2 sequences are SQVTM and ANQGSEA. The CDR3 is 12 residues long. The CDR3 DNA sequence: TGCAGCGTTGTCGGGATTTCCTACGAGCAGTACTTC. Protein: CSVVGISYEQYF.

The V gene is TRBV6-6, the J gene TRBJ2-7; 7 nucleotides align to TRBD1. V dropped 0 bases and J dropped 5; count of bases not matched to a gene: 7. Looked up from germline, CDR1 is MNHNY and CDR2 is SVGAGI (reference sequence). CDR3 size: 15 residues. This CDR3 is CASSYSPQTGDEQYF. The CDR3 region has the DNA TGTGCCAGCAGTTACTCGCCGCAAACAGGGGACGAGCAGTACTTC.

The CDR3 loop reads CASRGNDRVYEQYF. The CDR3 DNA sequence: TGTGCCAGTAGGGGCAACGACAGGGTATACGAGCAGTACTTC. The chain is built from TRBV19 and TRBJ2-7; 7 positions agree with TRBD1. Germline loops: CDR1 LNHDA, CDR2 SQIVND (reference sequence). The CDR3 extends over 14 amino acids. With 6 bases clipped from V and 4 bases from J, the junction kept 9 bases outside the gene matches.

The rearrangement joins TRBV9 to TRBJ2-7; D is undetermined. This CDR3 is 13 amino acids long. CDR1 and CDR2 (germline): SGDLS, YYNGEE. Trimming took off 0 bases at V and 2 bases at J, with 6 bases between the two ends. As DNA, the CDR3 is TGTGCCAGCAGCGTAGGGGTAACCTACGAGCAGTACTTC. Its protein is CASSVGVTYEQYF.

This chain uses TRBV5-4 with TRBJ1-1; the D gene is possibly TRBD1 (5 bases). There are 18 residues in the CDR3. Germline V CDR1 and CDR2: SGHNT, YYREEE (reference sequence). V was trimmed by 0 bases and J by 0 bases, leaving 18 bases between them. CDR3 region: CASSLGAGGSPLNTEAFF. The CDR3 DNA reads TGTGCCAGCAGCTTGGGTGCGGGGGGATCACCTTTGAACACTGAAGCTTTCTTT.